The 7 T cell receptor beta chains listed next were all sequenced from one sample in a study of T cells in localized non-small cell lung cancer. Method: immunoSEQ multiplex PCR; TCRdb's copy keeps in-frame clones and lacks some. This sample yields about 15,000 clones, of which 75% to 90% are seen a single time; less than 5% belongs to the top ten. The sample consisted of peripheral blood, taken before any cancer treatment. Receptors were obtained from a woman between 40 and 69 years old with stage I lung adenocarcinoma.

This chain connects TRBV28 to TRBJ1-6; D not certain. Trimming took 5 bases from V and 7 from J, leaving 27 bases between them. In germline, CDR1 is MDHEN, CDR2 SYDVKM. The CDR3 runs to 19 residues. This CDR3 reads CASSLESGLIIWFNSPLHF. Written as DNA, the CDR3 is TGTGCCAGCAGTCTCGAATCCGGGCTAATTATTTGGTTCAATTCACCCCTCCACTTT.

The chain links TRBV6-6 to TRBJ1-4; D is unresolved. From germline, CDR1 is MNHNY and CDR2 SVGAGI (reference sequence). V was cut by 0 bases and J by 6 bases, with 14 bases left in between. The CDR3 is 16 residues long. The CDR3 loop is CASSYSRPPLYEKLFF. In DNA form, the CDR3 reads TGTGCCAGCAGTTACTCGAGGCCCCCTTTGTATGAAAAACTGTTTTTT.

The chain joins TRBV2 to TRBJ1-5; possible D gene TRBD1, 5 bases. The V gene lost 8 bases and the J gene lost 2 bases, with 16 bases spanning the gap. The V gene's germline CDR1 is SNHLY and CDR2 FYNNEI. This CDR3 is built from 15 residues. Here the CDR3 reads CASARDGGGNQPQHF. The CDR3 DNA is TGTGCCAGCGCCCGGGACGGCGGGGGCAATCAGCCCCAGCATTTT.

The CDR3: CASSVGVEFYGYTF. CDR3 bases: TGTGCCAGCAGCGTAGGGGTTGAGTTCTATGGCTACACCTTC. The gene calls are TRBV9 and TRBJ1-2, with no clear D. The V and J ends lost 0 bases and 4 bases respectively, with 10 bases between them. In germline, CDR1 is SGDLS, CDR2 YYNGEE. The CDR3 extends over 14 amino acids. Combining the CDR3 with reference TRBV9 and TRBJ1-2 gives the whole variable domain DSGVTQTPKHLITATGQRVTLRCSPRSGDLSVYWYQQSLDQGLQFLIQYYNGEERAKGNILERFSAQQFPDLHSELNLSSLELGDSALYFCASSVGVEFYGYTFGSGTRLTVV.

The chain joins TRBV6-6 to TRBJ1-2, with 7 bases identical to TRBD1. The germline V gene encodes CDR1 MNHNY and CDR2 SVGAGI (reference sequence). This CDR3 has 14 residues. With 6 bases clipped from V and 3 bases from J, the junction kept 7 bases outside the gene matches. CDR3 loop: CASRTKGTDYGYTF. Written as DNA, the CDR3 is TGTGCCAGCAGGACCAAAGGGACAGACTATGGCTACACCTTC.

The chain combines TRBV21-1 with TRBJ1-6; the table's TRBD1 call for D was not verified on the DNA. TRBV21-1 is described as a pseudogene. This CDR3 is built from 14 residues. The CDR3 sequence is CASHPRDYNSPLHF. The CDR3 DNA sequence: TGTGCCAGTCATCCCAGGGATTATAATTCACCCCTCCACTTT.

V gene TRBV7-2 combines with J gene TRBJ1-2, with 7 positions matching TRBD1. Unmatched junction bases numbered 11, after V lost 6 bases and J lost 13 bases. The CDR3 runs to 12 residues. The germline gives CDR1 SGHTA, CDR2 FQGNSA. CDR3 nucleotide sequence: TGTGCCAGCAGTTTCTCACAGGGGTTGGTCACCTTC. This translates into CASSFSQGLVTF.